This is a list of T cell receptor beta chains from one sample in a study of T-cell memory formation after mild COVID-19. TCRdb independently ran MiXCR on the 5' RACE reads; one entry per CDR3 protein. The data hold 150,000 to 200,000 distinct CDR3 sequences, with about a fifth observed a single time. Source material: PBMCs or a T cell subset sorted from them (not recorded which). The receptor source for this set is an adult woman who had mild COVID-19 (a few samples of this study predate the infection). Cell type and time point are not known. The CDR3 runs from the conserved cysteine through the conserved F or W. D genes are given only for firm matches. Clone size is shown for a subset of rows, as once, few, many or a class of expanded clone.

V	J	size	D	CDR3	DNA
TRBV19	TRBJ2-5	NA	TRBD2	CASSTSGSWETQYF	TGTGCCAGTAGTACAAGCGGGAGTTGGGAGACCCAGTACTTC
TRBV20-1	TRBJ2-7	few	TRBD2	CSANSVGRAYEQYF	TGCAGTGCTAACTCGGTAGGGAGGGCGTACGAGCAGTACTTC
TRBV4-2	TRBJ1-2	few	TRBD1	CASSPSGTGPNYGYTF	TGTGCCAGCAGCCCCTCCGGGACAGGCCCCAACTATGGCTACACCTTC
TRBV10-3	TRBJ2-3	NA	NA	CAISEPGGDTQYF	TGTGCCATCAGTGAACCCGGGGGAGATACGCAGTATTTT
TRBV11-1	TRBJ2-1	NA	TRBD1	CASSIRDRANEQFF	TGTGCCAGCAGTATCCGGGACAGAGCTAATGAGCAGTTCTTC
TRBV27	TRBJ2-1	few	NA	CASRGLSDNEQFF	TGTGCCAGCAGAGGGCTTTCCGACAATGAGCAGTTCTTC
TRBV7-9	TRBJ1-1	NA	NA	CASSLQGSWNTEAFF	TGTGCCAGCAGCTTACAGGGGAGTTGGAACACTGAAGCTTTCTTT
TRBV7-9	TRBJ2-4	few	TRBD1	CASSQTGTGGKNIQYF	TGTGCCAGCAGCCAAACCGGGACAGGGGGCAAAAACATTCAGTACTTC
TRBV12-3/TRBV12-4	TRBJ2-1	NA	NA	CASSYTGYEQFF	TGTGCCAGCAGTTACACAGGGTATGAGCAGTTCTTC
TRBV7-9	TRBJ1-5	NA	NA	CASSSPTFPTQHF	TGTGCCAGCAGCTCGCCAACCTTTCCTACCCAGCATTTT
TRBV5-8	TRBJ2-3	NA	NA	CASSLSPATSTDTQYF	TGTGCCAGCAGCTTGTCTCCAGCGACTAGCACAGATACGCAGTATTTT
TRBV29-1	TRBJ1-2	NA	NA	CSVDGGDYGYTF	TGCAGCGTTGACGGGGGGGACTATGGCTACACCTTC
TRBV15	TRBJ2-1	NA	NA	CATSTEGFVVREKPYNEQFF	TGTGCCACCAGCACAGAAGGGTTTGTTGTTCGGGAGAAACCCTACAATGAGCAGTTCTTC
TRBV29-1	TRBJ2-3	few	NA	CSVEGTDTQYF	TGCAGCGTTGAAGGAACAGATACGCAGTATTTT
TRBV28	TRBJ2-7	NA	NA	CASSWGAGQGEQYF	TGTGCCAGCAGTTGGGGGGCAGGACAAGGAGAGCAGTACTTC
TRBV16	TRBJ2-1	NA	TRBD1	CASSHFRDRDEQFF	TGTGCCAGCAGCCACTTCCGGGACAGGGATGAGCAGTTCTTC
TRBV5-5	TRBJ1-1	NA	TRBD1	CASSSGTGGTEAFF	TGTGCCAGCAGCTCCGGGACAGGGGGCACTGAAGCTTTCTTT
TRBV20-1	TRBJ2-1	few	NA	CSARGLRSYNEQFF	TGCAGTGCCAGGGGCCTAAGATCCTACAATGAGCAGTTCTTC
TRBV9	TRBJ2-4	few	TRBD1	CASSPHRGPKNIQYF	TGTGCCAGCAGCCCACACAGGGGGCCAAAAAACATTCAGTACTTC
TRBV4-3	TRBJ2-3	NA	NA	CASSLRRGSGDTQYF	TGCGCCAGCAGCTTAAGACGGGGTTCGGGAGATACGCAGTATTTT
TRBV3-1	TRBJ2-7	few	TRBD1	CASSQGSGQGREQYF	TGTGCCAGCAGCCAAGGTTCGGGACAGGGGAGAGAGCAGTACTTC
TRBV5-1	TRBJ2-3	NA	NA	CASTSIAPPDTQYF	TGCGCCAGCACCTCCATCGCCCCACCAGATACGCAGTATTTT
TRBV30	TRBJ1-6	few	TRBD1	CAWKGQGISPLHF	TGTGCCTGGAAAGGACAGGGGATCTCACCCCTCCACTTT
TRBV20-1	TRBJ2-7	NA	NA	CSAPTTRGPAYEQYF	TGCAGTGCCCCCACAACCCGGGGTCCCGCCTACGAGCAGTACTTC
TRBV18	TRBJ2-7	few	TRBD1	CASSPTMGTGDEQYF	TGTGCCAGCTCACCCACCATGGGGACAGGGGATGAGCAGTACTTC